This entry lists 29 T cell receptor beta chains sequenced from one sample in a study of blood T cells in healthy people across ages (dated by TCRdb to about 2015). Library preparation was by 5' RACE. Sequencing instrument: Illumina HiSeq 2500. A second PCR of roughly 6 to 11 cycles was run with a J-beta primer mix and a sample-barcoded 5' primer. TCRdb reworked the public reads: Q25 trimming with fastp, MiXCR clone assembly, productive beta chains retained. Rows with one shared CDR3 protein collapse into an entry with the most common genes and DNA. For this sample the table gives about 2 million distinct CDR3 sequences, of which roughly 50% were detected only once. Of the sample, less than 2.5% falls within the top ten clones. The material sequenced was blood. The receptor source for this set is a middle-aged woman in good health.

This clonotype appeared a few times. V is TRBV6-6 and J is TRBJ1-5, with D possibly TRBD1 on 5 matching bases. The V end was cut by 5 bases, the J end by 4 bases, with 12 bases between. Germline V gene sequence: CDR1 MNHNY, CDR2 SVGAGI (reference sequence). The CDR3 is 14 amino acids. The CDR3 region is CASSAGTGNQPQHF. The DNA of the CDR3 is TGTGCCAGCAGTGCCGGGACCGGTAATCAGCCCCAGCATTTT.

As regards this clonotype: A read error is possible here, since a much larger clone lies one base away. The chain recombines TRBV28 with TRBJ2-1; 12 nucleotides match TRBD1. V trimming: 5 bases; J trimming: 10 bases; junction bases outside the gene matches: 15. The CDR3 runs to 17 residues. The germline V gene encodes CDR1 MDHEN and CDR2 SYDVKM. The CDR3 sequence is CASSAAGTGGGIDEQFF. CDR3 DNA: TGTGCCAGCAGTGCGGCCGGGACAGGGGGCGGTATAGACGAGCAGTTCTTC.

In nucleotides, the CDR3 is TGTGCCAGCAGCCCCTTAGCGGGGCGCGCCGGCGAGCAGTACTTC. Translated: CASSPLAGRAGEQYF. This chain links TRBV7-2 with TRBJ2-5; 8 bases map to TRBD2. The J call may be wrong; the DNA end is better matched by TRBJ2-7. Germline CDR1 and CDR2: SGHTA and FQGNSA. The CDR3 is made up of 15 amino acids.

The V call is TRBV29-1, the J call TRBJ1-2; 9 nucleotides align to TRBD1. There are 13 residues in the CDR3. Germline CDR1 SQVTM, CDR2 ANQGSEA. V trimming: 3 bases; J trimming: 4 bases; junction bases outside the gene matches: 3. The CDR3: CSVDTGGPYGYTF. CDR3 sequence (DNA): TGCAGCGTTGATACAGGGGGCCCCTATGGCTACACCTTC.

The chain couples TRBV6-5 to TRBJ2-3, with unresolved D. Trimming cost V 2 bases and J 2 bases, with 17 bases left between them. The CDR3 consists of 17 residues. Germline V lookup: CDR1 MNHEY, CDR2 SVGAGI. The CDR3 sequence is CASSYRAPHSITDTQYF. Here the CDR3 DNA reads TGTGCCAGCAGTTACCGTGCCCCGCACTCGATCACAGATACGCAGTATTTT.

This chain's CDR3 is CASSYRRGGSTDTQYF. The CDR3 DNA reads TGTGCCAGCAGTTACCGTCGGGGGGGTAGCACAGATACGCAGTATTTT. The chain couples TRBV6-2 or TRBV6-3 to TRBJ2-3, with TRBD2 identical over 8 bases. Germline V gene data show CDR1 as MNHEY and CDR2 as SVGEGT. V gave up 2 bases and J gave up 0 bases; unmatched junction bases: 4. The CDR3 covers 16 residues.

J is TRBJ2-1 and V is TRBV9; possible D gene TRBD1, 6 bases. This CDR3 comprises 15 residues. V lost 0 bases, J lost 9 bases, and 16 bases lay in between. Per the germline V gene, CDR1 is SGDLS and CDR2 is YYNGEE. The CDR3 DNA is TGTGCCAGCAGCGTAGTTGGGGGCCCGGCGAGTGAGCAGTTCTTC. Its protein is CASSVVGGPASEQFF.

This clonotype turned up a few times. This chain connects TRBV6-2 or TRBV6-3 to TRBJ2-4; TRBD2 agrees at 11 bases. Germline trimming cut 6 bases from V and 2 bases from J; bases unmatched to any gene: 12. CDR1 and CDR2 from the germline V gene are MNHEY and SVGEGT. This CDR3 region has 18 residues. The CDR3 spells CASRGFPGTSGTKNIQYF. The CDR3 DNA is TGTGCCAGCAGAGGATTCCCCGGGACTAGCGGTACCAAAAACATTCAGTACTTC.

This clonotype has just a few counts. The V gene is TRBV4-3, the J gene TRBJ2-1; 10 bases align to TRBD2. CDR3 length: 16 amino acids. The trim removed 4 bases at V and 1 base at J, leaving 4 bases unmatched. Germline values: CDR1 LGHNA, CDR2 YSLEER. Written as DNA, the CDR3 is TGCGCCAGCAGCCGAACTAGCGGGGATTCCTACAATGAGCAGTTCTTC. Translating gives CASSRTSGDSYNEQFF.

This clonotype was found a few times. V and J are TRBV4-2 and TRBJ2-1, with 8 bases fitting TRBD2. The CDR3 runs to 15 residues. Losses at the gene ends were 1 base for V and 8 bases for J; bases not matched to a gene: 7. Germline V lookup: CDR1 LGHNA, CDR2 YNFKEQ. The DNA of the CDR3 is TGTGCCAGCAGCCAAGGGACGGGGGGGCTCGATGAGCAGTTCTTC. This sequence encodes CASSQGTGGLDEQFF.

The count of this clonotype is one. At one end, the junction sequence differs from germline, possibly due to a read error. This sequence joins TRBV7-7 and TRBJ2-1, with D possibly matching TRBD1 (9 bases). Germline V lookup: CDR1 SSHAT, CDR2 FNYEAQ (reference sequence). The CDR3 is made up of 16 amino acids. CDR3 coding DNA: TGTGCTAGCAGCTTAGATAGCGGGACAGGGTACAATGAGCAGTTCTTC. It yields the protein CASSLDSGTGYNEQFF.

The chain combines TRBV7-9 with TRBJ1-2; TRBD1 agrees at 12 bases. Germline lookup yields CDR1 SEHNR and CDR2 FQNEAQ (reference sequence). V was clipped by 5 bases and J by 0 bases; unmatched bases: 7. The CDR3 runs 17 residues. For the CDR3, the DNA is TGTGCCAGCAGCGGGACAGGGGGCCGTATACCTAACTATGGCTACACCTTC. This sequence encodes CASSGTGGRIPNYGYTF.

Regarding this clonotype: One end of the junction varies from germline; a read error may be responsible. The chain links TRBV18 to TRBJ1-2; 8 nucleotides align to TRBD1. Germline V CDR1 and CDR2: KGHSH, LQKENI. The CDR3 contains 18 residues. CDR3 coding DNA: TGTGCCAGCTCACCGCAGGGGGCGCGTAGCGGTCATAACTATGACTACACCTTC. Its translation: CASSPQGARSGHNYDYTF.

J is TRBJ2-3 and V is TRBV4-3, with 7 positions matching TRBD2. The V segment lost 1 base and the J segment 1 base; nucleotides outside the gene matches: 5. The CDR3 sequence is 16 residues long. From germline, CDR1 is LGHNA and CDR2 YSLEER. The chain's CDR3 is CASSQGTGGRTDTQYF. CDR3 coding DNA: TGCGCCAGCAGCCAAGGGACGGGGGGACGCACAGATACGCAGTATTTT.

The CDR3 region is CASSLGTSFYGYTF. The CDR3 DNA reads as TGTGCCAGCAGCCTTGGGACATCTTTTTATGGCTACACCTTC. The chain combines TRBV7-2 with TRBJ1-2; possibly TRBD1 for D (6 bases). Germline CDR1 SGHTA, CDR2 FQGNSA. CDR3 length: 14 amino acids. The V and J ends lost 5 bases and 5 bases respectively, with 15 bases between them.

This clonotype appeared once. The chain carries TRBV29-1 and TRBJ1-6, with D perhaps matching TRBD1 (6 bases). The CDR3 loop spans 15 amino acids. V lost 6 bases and J 8 bases, leaving 20 bases between the germline ends. From germline, CDR1 is SQVTM and CDR2 ANQGSEA. DNA for the CDR3: TGCAGCGTAAAAGGACAGAACAATTTTGATTCACCCCTCCACTTT. Its protein is CSVKGQNNFDSPLHF.

The sample holds a few counts of this clonotype. The gene calls are TRBV6-5 and TRBJ2-5; the D is unclear. The last part of the DNA fits TRBJ2-7 better; the J call may be wrong. The CDR3 has 14 amino acids. Germline CDR1 is MNHEY and CDR2 is SVGAGI. The CDR3 DNA reads TGTGCCAGCAGTTTGGACCTCGCGGCTTACGAGCAGTACTTC. Amino acids: CASSLDLAAYEQYF.

The gene calls are TRBV4-2 and TRBJ2-3; 11 bases are a match to TRBD1. The V segment lost 1 base and the J segment 3 bases; nucleotides outside the gene matches: 3. The CDR3 covers 16 residues. Germline V lookup: CDR1 LGHNA, CDR2 YNFKEQ. CDR3 DNA sequence: TGTGCCAGCAGCCAAGGCGGACAGGGGGCAACAGATACGCAGTATTTT. Residues: CASSQGGQGATDTQYF.

This rearrangement joins TRBV27 to TRBJ2-5; D unclear. The CDR3 loop spans 14 amino acids. Germline values: CDR1 MNHEY, CDR2 SMNVEV (reference sequence). Between the trimmed V and J ends, which lost 5 bases and 5 bases, there was a span of 15 bases. Written as DNA, the CDR3 is TGTGCCAGCAGTAGAAGTGGTGTTCGGGAGACCCAGTACTTC. Translated, it gives CASSRSGVRETQYF.

The rearrangement joins TRBV13 to TRBJ1-5; D not certain. CDR3 size: 15 residues. Trimming pared 0 bases from V and 1 base from J, leaving 7 bases between. Germline assignment: CDR1 PRHDT and CDR2 FYEKMQ (reference sequence). Written as DNA, the CDR3 is TGTGCCAGCAGCTTAGGGTCAGAGAGCAATCAGCCCCAGCATTTT. Protein sequence: CASSLGSESNQPQHF.

The chain is built from TRBV20-1 and TRBJ2-1, with TRBD2 matching over 13 bases. The CDR3 runs 15 residues. Germline V gene sequence: CDR1 DFQATT, CDR2 SNEGSKA (reference sequence). V dropped 3 bases and J dropped 9; count of bases not matched to a gene: 8. The CDR3 DNA sequence: TGCAGTGCTAGCAGACTAGCGGGAGGAAGGGCTGAGCAGTTCTTC. This sequence encodes CSASRLAGGRAEQFF.

In this sample, this clonotype turned up a few times. One end of the junction does not line up with germline, which may come from a read error. This chain links TRBV5-1 with TRBJ2-2; D unclear. The CDR3 sequence is 14 residues long. Germline V CDR1 and CDR2: SGHRS, YFSETQ. The CDR3 protein is CASSLSGNTGELFF. DNA of the CDR3: TGTGCCAGCAGCTTATCAGGGAACACCGGGGAGCTGTTTTTT.

The chain combines TRBV27 with TRBJ1-6, with D possibly TRBD1 on 5 matching bases. From germline, CDR1 is MNHEY and CDR2 SMNVEV (reference sequence). V was cut by 6 bases and J by 10 bases, with 16 bases left in between. The CDR3 is made up of 14 amino acids. This chain's CDR3 is CASSLRGQVSPLHF. The CDR3 nucleotides are TGTGCCAGCAGCCTTAGGGGTCAGGTATCACCCCTCCACTTT.

J is TRBJ2-5 and V is TRBV4-2; 7 bases are shared with TRBD2. Germline CDR1 is LGHNA and CDR2 is YNFKEQ. V lost 2 bases to trimming and J lost 2 bases; unmatched junction nucleotides: 17. The CDR3 loop spans 19 amino acids. The CDR3 here is CASSQNPLLPGGLQETQYF. The CDR3 coding sequence is TGTGCCAGCAGCCAAAACCCCCTACTCCCGGGGGGACTACAAGAGACCCAGTACTTC.

V is TRBV6-6 and J is TRBJ2-7; 7 bases align to TRBD1. Germline loops: CDR1 MNHNY, CDR2 SVGAGI (reference sequence). The junction had 5 bases not matched to a gene; V was cut back by 7 bases and J by 2 bases. The CDR3 covers 13 residues. CDR3 residues: CASNADRAYEQYF. The CDR3 DNA sequence: TGTGCCAGCAACGCTGACAGGGCCTACGAGCAGTACTTC.

The chain recombines TRBV13 with TRBJ2-5; D could derive from TRBD1 or TRBD2 (6 bases each). The germline V and J ends were trimmed by 1 base and 5 bases, with 17 bases remaining between them. CDR3 size: 16 residues. The germline V gene has CDR1 PRHDT and CDR2 FYEKMQ (reference sequence). CDR3 loop: CASSLDPGAGTETQYF. CDR3 bases: TGTGCCAGCAGCTTAGACCCAGGGGCGGGGACGGAGACCCAGTACTTC.

The gene calls are TRBV20-1 and TRBJ2-7; the D call may be TRBD1 or TRBD2 (5 bases each). The V and J ends lost 3 bases and 6 bases respectively, with 15 bases between them. In germline, CDR1 is DFQATT, CDR2 SNEGSKA (reference sequence). There are 13 residues in the CDR3. CDR3: CSARGRVLGEQYF. CDR3 in DNA: TGCAGTGCTAGGGGACGAGTGCTGGGCGAGCAGTACTTC.

There are many counts of this clonotype. V and J are TRBV2 and TRBJ2-3; D may match TRBD1 or TRBD2 (6 bases each). With 9 bases removed from V and 2 bases from J, the gap between germline ends came to 9 bases. In germline, CDR1 is SNHLY, CDR2 FYNNEI. CDR3 length equals 12 residues. The chain's CDR3 is CASRGLTDTQYF. The CDR3 DNA sequence: TGTGCCAGTCGGGGGCTCACAGATACGCAGTATTTT.

The chain recombines TRBV11-1 with TRBJ2-5, with 7 nucleotides matching TRBD2. Looked up from germline, CDR1 is SGHAT and CDR2 is FQDESV (reference sequence). V gave up 6 bases and J gave up 11 bases; unmatched junction bases: 24. The CDR3 totals 17 residues. CDR3 sequence (DNA): TGTGCCAGCAGTCAAAGCAGACTAGCATTGTCCTACAATGAGCAGTACTTC. This translates into CASSQSRLALSYNEQYF.